The next 30 T cell receptor beta chains were all read from a single sample in a study of blood T cell repertoires in COVID-19. The assay was immunoSEQ multiplex PCR, and TCRdb's table has in-frame clones only and misses some. Of roughly 250,000 clones in the sample, roughly 83% were seen once. Sequenced: PBMCs or T cells enriched from blood (not recorded which). All receptors derive from a woman between 45 and 60 years old who had recovered from COVID-19.

The chain recombines TRBV19 with TRBJ1-4; possible D gene TRBD1, 5 bases. The V end was cut by 6 bases, the J end by 0 bases, with 8 bases between. Per the germline V gene, CDR1 is LNHDA and CDR2 is SQIVND (reference sequence). The CDR3 is 14 residues long. The CDR3 DNA sequence: TGTGCCAGTAGCCCGACAGCAACTAATGAAAAACTGTTTTTT. This encodes CASSPTATNEKLFF. Looking up the rest from reference TRBV19 and TRBJ1-4 gives the full variable domain: DGGITQSPKYLFRKEGQNVTLSCEQNLNHDAMYWYRQDPGQGLRLIYYSQIVNDFQKGDIAEGYSVSREKKESFPLTVTSAQKNPTAFYLCASSPTATNEKLFFGSGTQLSVL.

V is TRBV5-6 and J is TRBJ1-6; D gene unclear. CDR3 length equals 16 residues. The germline V gene encodes CDR1 SGHDT and CDR2 YYEEEE. Trimming left V 1 base short and J 4 bases short, with 12 bases between. CDR3 loop: CASSLFSGDYNSPLHF. CDR3 sequence (DNA): TGTGCCAGCAGCTTGTTTAGTGGAGATTATAATTCACCCCTCCACTTT.

This clone has only one observation. V gene TRBV29-1 combines with J gene TRBJ2-1; unclear D gene. V was cut by 0 bases and J by 0 bases, with 6 bases left in between. The CDR3 consists of 14 residues. The germline CDR1 and CDR2 sequences are SQVTM and ANQGSEA. The CDR3 bases are TGCAGCGTTGAAGATCTCAGCTCCTACAATGAGCAGTTCTTC. Translating gives CSVEDLSSYNEQFF.

This chain connects TRBV4-3 to TRBJ1-1, with D maybe TRBD1 (5 bases). The CDR3 sequence is 18 residues long. Trimming left V 0 bases short and J 0 bases short, with 17 bases between. In germline, CDR1 is LGHNA, CDR2 YSLEER. The CDR3 bases are TGCGCCAGCAGCCAAGATCCGAGGAGGGGTGGGATGAACACTGAAGCTTTCTTT. Encoded protein: CASSQDPRRGGMNTEAFF.

The chain uses TRBV12-3 or TRBV12-4 and TRBJ2-5; weak D call: TRBD2 (5 bases). The CDR3 spans 13 residues. V was shortened by 5 bases and J by 4 bases, with 11 bases between the two germline ends. The CDR3 DNA sequence: TGTGCCAGCAGTCCCTTTGAGGGAGAGACCCAGTACTTC. Amino acids: CASSPFEGETQYF.

The chain has TRBV7-9 and TRBJ2-7; D is perhaps TRBD1 (6 bases). V was cut by 1 base and J by 1 base, with 11 bases left in between. From germline, CDR1 is SEHNR and CDR2 FQNEAQ (reference sequence). This CDR3 contains 15 residues. The CDR3 here is CASSLVSGASYEQYF. In DNA form, the CDR3 reads TGTGCCAGCAGCTTAGTTTCAGGGGCTTCCTACGAGCAGTACTTC. The complete variable domain, with remaining parts taken from reference TRBV7-9 and TRBJ2-7, reads DTGVSQNPRHKITKRGQNVTFRCDPISEHNRLYWYRQTLGQGPEFLTYFQNEAQLEKSRLLSDRFSAERPKGSFSTLEIQRTEQGDSAMYLCASSLVSGASYEQYFGPGTRLTVT.

This chain uses TRBV5-6 with TRBJ1-4; possibly TRBD1 for D (5 bases). The CDR3 runs 13 residues. Germline V gives CDR1 SGHDT, CDR2 YYEEEE. The V gene lost 0 bases and the J gene lost 8 bases, with 8 bases spanning the gap. The CDR3 protein is CASSLGGSEKLFF. For the CDR3, the DNA is TGTGCCAGCAGCTTGGGGGGCTCGGAAAAACTGTTTTTT.

The V call is TRBV7-9, the J call TRBJ1-1; 10 bases are a match to TRBD1. The CDR3 extends over 16 amino acids. Germline values: CDR1 SEHNR, CDR2 FQNEAQ (reference sequence). Losses at the gene ends were 1 base for V and 4 bases for J; bases not matched to a gene: 6. The CDR3 nucleotides are TGTGCCAGCAGCTTAGACGAGGACAGGGGGGCCACTGAAGCTTTCTTT. Translated, it gives CASSLDEDRGATEAFF.

V and J are TRBV27 and TRBJ1-2; 7 bases are a match to TRBD1. J lost 7 bases, V lost 5 bases, and 16 bases had no gene match. The V gene's germline CDR1 is MNHEY and CDR2 SMNVEV (reference sequence). The CDR3 loop spans 16 amino acids. Here the CDR3 DNA reads TGTGCCAGCAGTAACCACAGGACAGGCCCAGCTCCTGGCTACACCTTC. This sequence encodes CASSNHRTGPAPGYTF.

To note about this clone: Other DNA sequences in this sample translate to the same CDR3. The chain links TRBV7-2 to TRBJ2-7; 11 bases are shared with TRBD1. The CDR3 has 15 residues. Germline assignment: CDR1 SGHTA and CDR2 FQGNSA. The ends lost 1 base at V and 4 bases at J; junction bases unmatched: 3. The CDR3 nucleotides are TGTGCCAGCAGCTTAGGGACAGGGGGCGGGTACGAGCAGTACTTC. The encoded protein is CASSLGTGGGYEQYF.

The chain has TRBV30 and TRBJ2-5, with 13 bases matching TRBD2. Per the germline V gene, CDR1 is GTSNPN and CDR2 is SVGIG (reference sequence). This CDR3 is 15 amino acids long. V shed 3 bases and J 5 bases; nucleotides not matched to a gene: 6. CDR3 nucleotide sequence: TGTGCCTGGAGAGGACTAGCGGGAGTGCGGGAGACCCAGTACTTC. It codes for CAWRGLAGVRETQYF.

There are a few counts of this clone. The chain is built from TRBV7-2 and TRBJ2-3; D remains unclear. V gave up 5 bases and J gave up 2 bases, with 14 bases separating them. The CDR3 runs to 15 residues. CDR1 and CDR2 (germline): SGHTA, FQGNSA. In DNA form, the CDR3 reads TGTGCCAGCAGCGCCGGGTCCTGGTTCACAGATACGCAGTATTTT. Translated, it gives CASSAGSWFTDTQYF.

This clone was seen only a few times. V usage is TRBV4-2 and J usage is TRBJ1-2; 10 bases align to TRBD1. Germline V gene lookup returns CDR1 LGHNA and CDR2 YNFKEQ. V lost 6 bases, J lost 7 bases, and 11 bases stayed unmatched. The CDR3 is made up of 15 amino acids. CDR3 region: CASSTIGTGDSGYTF. The CDR3 DNA reads TGTGCCAGCAGTACAATAGGGACAGGGGATTCTGGCTACACCTTC.

The chain carries TRBV4-3 and TRBJ2-1; TRBD1 is a possible D gene (5 bases). Germline V gene lookup returns CDR1 LGHNA and CDR2 YSLEER. CDR3 length: 18 amino acids. V gave up 1 base and J gave up 3 bases, with 19 bases separating them. The CDR3 DNA follows: TGCGCCAGCAGCCAAGTTTACAGACAGATTTCCCTCTACAATGAGCAGTTCTTC. Translated, it gives CASSQVYRQISLYNEQFF.

This chain uses TRBV18 with TRBJ2-2; D is ambiguous. The V and J ends lost 5 bases and 5 bases respectively, with 9 bases between them. Germline values: CDR1 KGHSH, CDR2 LQKENI. This CDR3 spans 13 amino acids. In DNA, the CDR3 is TGTGCCAGCTCATCTGCACGGACCGGGGAGCTGTTTTTT. It is translated as CASSSARTGELFF.

The CDR3 DNA sequence: TGTGCCAGCAGCTTAGCTGGCGGGAGGGGGACAGATACGCAGTATTTT. It codes for CASSLAGGRGTDTQYF. This chain joins TRBV7-2 and TRBJ2-3; 9 bases are a match to TRBD2. There are 16 residues in the CDR3. The junction had 4 bases not matched to a gene; V was cut back by 0 bases and J by 3 bases. Germline assignment: CDR1 SGHTA and CDR2 FQGNSA. The complete variable domain, with remaining parts taken from reference TRBV7-2 and TRBJ2-3, reads GAGVSQSPSNKVTEKGKDVELRCDPISGHTALYWYRQSLGQGLEFLIYFQGNSAPDKSGLPSDRFSAERTGGSVSTLTIQRTQQEDSAVYLCASSLAGGRGTDTQYFGPGTRLTVL.

The gene calls are TRBV2 and TRBJ2-3; 10 bases align to TRBD1. Germline loops: CDR1 SNHLY, CDR2 FYNNEI. The CDR3 totals 15 residues. The junction had 3 bases not matched to a gene; V was cut back by 6 bases and J by 0 bases. The CDR3, as DNA: TGTGCCAGCAGAGACAGGGGGCCGAGCACAGATACGCAGTATTTT. It specifies CASRDRGPSTDTQYF.

The V and J genes are TRBV19 and TRBJ1-5, with TRBD1 matching 8 bases. CDR3 length: 13 residues. Trimming removed 6 bases from V and 3 bases from J; junction bases left unmatched: 1. CDR1 is LNHDA, CDR2 SQIVND, per germline (reference sequence). DNA of the CDR3: TGTGCCAGTAGGGGACAGGACAATCAGCCCCAGCATTTT. Translating gives CASRGQDNQPQHF.

This CDR3 reads CASSFLATGILNTEAFF. CDR3 nucleotide sequence: TGTGCCAGCAGTTTCTTGGCGACAGGGATATTAAACACTGAAGCTTTCTTT. The chain recombines TRBV27 with TRBJ1-1, with 7 bases matching TRBD1. Germline CDR1 and CDR2: MNHEY and SMNVEV (reference sequence). V trimming: 3 bases; J trimming: 2 bases; junction bases outside the gene matches: 12. The CDR3 is 17 amino acids.

The table lists this clone with a count of one. This rearrangement joins TRBV7-2 to TRBJ2-1, with 9 nucleotides matching TRBD2. J lost 9 bases, V lost 8 bases, and 11 bases had no gene match. Germline CDR1 and CDR2: SGHTA and FQGNSA. The CDR3 is made up of 14 amino acids. The CDR3 sequence: CASGGGGRAGEQFF. CDR3 sequence (DNA): TGTGCCAGCGGCGGCGGCGGGAGGGCCGGTGAGCAGTTCTTC.

The gene calls are TRBV7-9 and TRBJ1-4; TRBD1 matches 7 bases. This CDR3 has 17 amino acids. J was trimmed by 4 bases and V by 5 bases; bases with no gene match: 13. Germline CDR1 reads SEHNR; CDR2 reads FQNEAQ (reference sequence). The CDR3 loop reads CASSQDRARNLNEKLFF. The DNA for the CDR3 is TGTGCCAGCAGCCAAGACAGGGCCCGCAACCTTAATGAAAAACTGTTTTTT. The full variable domain, in which reference TRBV7-9 and TRBJ1-4 provide the parts outside the CDR3, is DTGVSQNPRHKITKRGQNVTFRCDPISEHNRLYWYRQTLGQGPEFLTYFQNEAQLEKSRLLSDRFSAERPKGSFSTLEIQRTEQGDSAMYLCASSQDRARNLNEKLFFGSGTQLSVL.

The V and J genes are TRBV5-6 and TRBJ1-1; 9 bases fit TRBD1. This CDR3 comprises 14 residues. The V gene end was trimmed by 5 bases and the J gene end by 5 bases; junction bases not matched to a gene: 7. Germline V gene lookup returns CDR1 SGHDT and CDR2 YYEEEE. This CDR3 is CASSPGTGLTEAFF. Written as DNA, the CDR3 is TGTGCCAGCAGTCCCGGGACAGGGTTAACTGAAGCTTTCTTT.

This chain links TRBV27 with TRBJ1-4; 8 bases map to TRBD1. Losses at the gene ends were 4 bases for V and 9 bases for J; bases not matched to a gene: 13. The V gene's germline CDR1 is MNHEY and CDR2 SMNVEV (reference sequence). This CDR3 has 16 residues. The CDR3 is CASSWGLRDRQKKLFF. In DNA, the CDR3 is TGTGCCAGCAGTTGGGGACTCCGGGACAGGCAGAAAAAACTGTTTTTT.

The chain employs TRBV28 and TRBJ2-7, with 8 positions matching TRBD2. The CDR3 spans 14 residues. V was pared by 7 bases and J by 4 bases, with 9 bases of the junction left unmatched. The germline CDR1 and CDR2 sequences are MDHEN and SYDVKM. CDR3 region: CASNSGTRVYEQYF. The CDR3 DNA reads TGTGCCAGCAATAGCGGGACGCGGGTGTACGAGCAGTACTTC.

The V call is TRBV9, the J call TRBJ2-3, with no clear D. Trimming stripped 2 bases from V and 2 bases from J, with 3 bases between. The CDR3 consists of 12 residues. Germline-derived CDR1 and CDR2 are SGDLS and YYNGEE. The CDR3 protein is CASSVLTDTQYF. DNA of the CDR3: TGTGCCAGCAGCGTCCTCACAGATACGCAGTATTTT. Looking up the rest from reference TRBV9 and TRBJ2-3 gives the full variable domain: DSGVTQTPKHLITATGQRVTLRCSPRSGDLSVYWYQQSLDQGLQFLIQYYNGEERAKGNILERFSAQQFPDLHSELNLSSLELGDSALYFCASSVLTDTQYFGPGTRLTVL.

The chain recombines TRBV7-3 with TRBJ2-1, with 9 bases lining up with TRBD1. The CDR3 covers 15 residues. J gave up 9 bases and V 3 bases, and 9 bases lay outside the gene matches. Germline V gene lookup returns CDR1 SGHTA and CDR2 FQGTGA. The CDR3: CASSFTGGDRSEQFF. The CDR3 DNA follows: TGTGCCAGCAGCTTTACAGGGGGCGATCGGAGTGAGCAGTTCTTC. The variable domain in full, with the rest retrieved from reference TRBV7-3 and TRBJ2-1, is GAGVSQTPSNKVTEKGKYVELRCDPISGHTALYWYRQSLGQGPEFLIYFQGTGAADDSGLPNDRFFAVRPEGSVSTLKIQRTERGDSAVYLCASSFTGGDRSEQFFGPGTRLTVL.

This chain joins TRBV11-2 and TRBJ1-1; 8 positions match TRBD1. The germline V gene encodes CDR1 SGHAT and CDR2 FQNNGV. The length of the CDR3 is 12 residues. V was pared by 5 bases and J by 10 bases, with 6 bases of the junction left unmatched. The CDR3 loop reads CASSLQGARAFF. The CDR3 DNA sequence: TGTGCCAGCAGCCTTCAGGGGGCTCGAGCTTTCTTT.

The chain has TRBV18 and TRBJ1-2; unclear D gene. V shed 6 bases and J shed 3 bases, with 20 bases lying between them. This CDR3 is built from 16 residues. Germline assignment: CDR1 KGHSH and CDR2 LQKENI. CDR3 residues: CASSQWGGITDYGYTF. Written as DNA, the CDR3 is TGTGCCAGCTCCCAATGGGGAGGGATCACGGACTATGGCTACACCTTC. Complete variable domain (other parts from reference TRBV18 and TRBJ1-2): NAGVMQNPRHLVRRRGQEARLRCSPMKGHSHVYWYRQLPEEGLKFMVYLQKENIIDESGMPKERFSAEFPKEGPSILRIQQVVRGDSAAYFCASSQWGGITDYGYTFGSGTRLTVV.

This clone was seen only once. J is TRBJ1-6 and V is TRBV19, with D unclear. V lost 6 bases and J 7 bases, leaving 10 bases between the germline ends. Germline loops: CDR1 LNHDA, CDR2 SQIVND (reference sequence). The CDR3 is made up of 13 amino acids. The CDR3 DNA is TGTGCCAGTAGAGTCCTAAAGAATTCACCCCTCCACTTT. It codes for CASRVLKNSPLHF.

The chain joins TRBV5-6 to TRBJ2-5, with 12 nucleotides matching TRBD2. Germline V gene data show CDR1 as SGHDT and CDR2 as YYEEEE. The CDR3 sequence is 15 residues long. Germline trimming cut 3 bases from V and 4 bases from J; bases unmatched to any gene: 4. CDR3 residues: CASSSTGLAGETQYF. The CDR3 coding sequence is TGTGCCAGCAGCTCCACGGGACTAGCGGGAGAGACCCAGTACTTC.